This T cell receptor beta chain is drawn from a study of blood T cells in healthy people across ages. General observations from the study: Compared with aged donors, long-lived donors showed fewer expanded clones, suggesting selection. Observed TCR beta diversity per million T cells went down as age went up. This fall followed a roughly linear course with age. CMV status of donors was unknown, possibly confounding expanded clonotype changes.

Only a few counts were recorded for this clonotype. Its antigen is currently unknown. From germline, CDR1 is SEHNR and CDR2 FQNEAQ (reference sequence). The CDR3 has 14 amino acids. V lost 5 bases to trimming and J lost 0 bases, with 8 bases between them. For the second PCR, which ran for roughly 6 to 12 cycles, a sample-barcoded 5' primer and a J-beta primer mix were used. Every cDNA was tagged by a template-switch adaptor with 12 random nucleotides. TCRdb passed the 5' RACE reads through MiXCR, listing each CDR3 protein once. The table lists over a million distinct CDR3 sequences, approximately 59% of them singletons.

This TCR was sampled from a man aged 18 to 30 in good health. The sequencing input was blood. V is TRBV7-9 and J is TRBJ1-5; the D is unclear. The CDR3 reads CASSPHYSNQPQHF. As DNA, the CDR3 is TGTGCCAGCAGCCCTCATTATAGCAATCAGCCCCAGCATTTT.